Each of the 12 T cell receptor beta chains below was sequenced from the same sample in a study of regulatory T cells in long-lasting Graves disease. Arm-PCR of CDR3 regions with iRepertoire HTBI primers generated TCR beta libraries. MiXCR, applied by TCRdb to the multiplex PCR reads, yields one record per CDR3 protein. This sample has approximately 230,000 distinct CDR3 sequences, with roughly 18% found just once. The time point was: newly diagnosed GD, antithyroid drugs for less than 3 months. TCR sequences were obtained from RNA taken from PBMCs. The starting material was peripheral blood mononuclear cells (PBMCs), obtained at new diagnosis, from a patient treated with antithyroid drugs. All receptors come from a female donor with Graves disease.

This clonotype was seen many times. The V gene is TRBV7-9, the J gene TRBJ1-5, with D unresolved. The CDR3 is 14 amino acids. Germline values: CDR1 SEHNR, CDR2 FQNEAQ (reference sequence). V dropped 1 base and J dropped 1 base, with 5 bases sitting between them. This chain's CDR3 is CASSLVDSNQPQHF. CDR3 nucleotide sequence: TGTGCCAGCAGCTTAGTGGACAGCAATCAGCCCCAGCATTTT.

This clonotype was recorded many times. The gene calls are TRBV6-2 or TRBV6-3 and TRBJ2-1; TRBD1 or TRBD2 may be the D gene (5 bases each). From germline, CDR1 is MNHEY and CDR2 SVGEGT. V was clipped by 5 bases and J by 1 base, with 9 bases between them. The CDR3 loop spans 14 amino acids. The CDR3 coding sequence is TGTGCCAGCAGTGAAGGGGAGTCCTACAATGAGCAGTTCTTC. Protein product: CASSEGESYNEQFF.

This clonotype was counted many times. The chain uses TRBV24-1 and TRBJ2-3; D tentatively reads TRBD1 or TRBD2 (5 bases each). This CDR3 contains 14 residues. Looked up from germline, CDR1 is KGHDR and CDR2 is SFDVKD. The V end was cut by 4 bases, the J end by 5 bases, with 12 bases between. Here the CDR3 reads CATSDSGTGDTQYF. The CDR3 DNA follows: TGTGCCACCAGTGACTCAGGGACCGGAGATACGCAGTATTTT.

This clonotype was detected many times. V is TRBV12-3 or TRBV12-4 and J is TRBJ2-3; D is perhaps TRBD2 (6 bases). V was cut by 6 bases and J by 1 base, with 11 bases left in between. CDR3 length: 14 residues. CDR3 protein: CASSLSSGTDTQYF. Here the CDR3 DNA reads TGTGCCAGCAGCTTGTCTAGCGGCACAGATACGCAGTATTTT.

Details on this clonotype: Possible read error: a much larger clone is one base away. The chain uses TRBV7-3 and TRBJ2-5; 7 bases agree with TRBD2. CDR1 is SGHTA, CDR2 FQGTGA, per germline. This CDR3 spans 13 amino acids. Unmatched junction bases numbered 10, after V lost 4 bases and J lost 11 bases. CDR3 protein: CASSSTSVDEQYF. The DNA of the CDR3 is TGTGCCAGCAGCTCTACTAGCGTCGATGAGCAGTACTTC.

Ten or more counts support this clonotype. This chain joins TRBV6-1 and TRBJ2-1; 12 bases are a match to TRBD2. There are 16 residues in the CDR3. The V and J ends lost 8 bases and 4 bases, in that order; junction bases with no gene match: 9. Germline V gene lookup returns CDR1 MNHNS and CDR2 SASEGT. The CDR3 spells CASRLGTSGPYNEQFF. CDR3 nucleotide sequence: TGTGCCAGCCGACTCGGGACTAGCGGGCCTTACAATGAGCAGTTCTTC.

The chain carries TRBV28 and TRBJ2-5; maybe TRBD2 (6 bases). The V gene's germline CDR1 is MDHEN and CDR2 SYDVKM. CDR3 length: 14 amino acids. Trimming took 5 bases from V and 7 from J, leaving 17 bases between them. CDR3 nucleotides: TGTGCCAGCAGTCCCATCGAGGGACTCCTGACCCAGTACTTC. Amino acid sequence: CASSPIEGLLTQYF.

Many counts were recorded for this clonotype. The genes are TRBV19 and TRBJ1-2; 8 bases line up with TRBD1. The CDR3 is 14 residues long. Per the germline V gene, CDR1 is LNHDA and CDR2 is SQIVND (reference sequence). Losses at the gene ends were 9 bases for V and 8 bases for J; bases not matched to a gene: 14. CDR3 sequence: CASRPRTGLRGYTF. The CDR3 nucleotides read TGTGCCAGCCGACCCCGGACAGGGTTGAGGGGCTACACCTTC.

This clonotype was observed at least ten times. The chain links TRBV28 to TRBJ2-2, with D tentatively TRBD2 (5 bases). Trimming shortened V by 3 bases and J by 5 bases, and 22 bases separated the two germline ends. CDR1 and CDR2 (germline): MDHEN, SYDVKM. The CDR3 spans 18 residues. The CDR3 protein is CASSFPPTRTLVTGELFF. DNA of the CDR3: TGTGCCAGCAGTTTCCCTCCAACTAGGACCCTCGTTACCGGGGAGCTGTTTTTT. Full variable domain (remainder filled in from reference TRBV28 and TRBJ2-2): DVKVTQSSRYLVKRTGEKVFLECVQDMDHENMFWYRQDPGLGLRLIYFSYDVKMKEKGDIPEGYSVSREKKERFSLILESASTNQTSMYLCASSFPPTRTLVTGELFFGEGSRLTVL.

The chain is built from TRBV5-6 and TRBJ1-1; 7 nucleotides match TRBD1. The germline CDR1 and CDR2 sequences are SGHDT and YYEEEE. V lost 0 bases to trimming and J lost 1 base; unmatched junction nucleotides: 9. CDR3 length: 17 amino acids. CDR3 DNA sequence: TGTGCCAGCAGCTTGGGGGGACAGAGATACTGGAACACTGAAGCTTTCTTT. Translation: CASSLGGQRYWNTEAFF. The whole variable domain, remainder taken from reference TRBV5-6 and TRBJ1-1, is DAGVTQSPTHLIKTRGQQVTLRCSPKSGHDTVSWYQQALGQGPQFIFQYYEEEERQRGNFPDRFSGHQFPNYSSELNVNALLLGDSALYLCASSLGGQRYWNTEAFFGQGTRLTVV.

This clonotype was detected many times. DNA for the CDR3: TGTGCCAGCAGTTATCGACTAACGAACACCGGGGAGCTGTTTTTT. Encoded protein: CASSYRLTNTGELFF. The J gene is TRBJ2-2, the V gene TRBV6-5; weak D call: TRBD2 (5 bases). V dropped 3 bases and J dropped 0 bases, with 8 bases sitting between them. The CDR3 runs 15 residues. Germline V gives CDR1 MNHEY, CDR2 SVGAGI.

This clonotype occurred many times. The chain links TRBV7-9 to TRBJ2-1; 7 bases agree with TRBD2. Per the germline V gene, CDR1 is SEHNR and CDR2 is FQNEAQ (reference sequence). V lost 4 bases, J lost 5 bases, and 14 bases stayed unmatched. The CDR3 has 17 amino acids. The CDR3 spells CASSSSSPAGFDNEQFF. The CDR3 nucleotides are TGTGCCAGCAGCTCCTCTTCCCCAGCGGGATTCGACAATGAGCAGTTCTTC. The full variable domain, its missing parts supplied by reference TRBV7-9 and TRBJ2-1, is DTGVSQNPRHKITKRGQNVTFRCDPISEHNRLYWYRQTLGQGPEFLTYFQNEAQLEKSRLLSDRFSAERPKGSFSTLEIQRTEQGDSAMYLCASSSSSPAGFDNEQFFGPGTRLTVL.